These 29 T cell receptor beta chains were all obtained from the same sample, sequenced in a study of T cells in Graves' hyperthyroidism and ophthalmopathy. The investigators amplified TCR beta CDR3 regions from RNA transcripts. The primer set for the first-round RT-PCR of the TCR CDR3 was HTBI. TCRdb ran MiXCR on the multiplex PCR reads and lists one entry per CDR3 protein. Of around 540,000 distinct CDR3 sequences in the sample, approximately 16% were seen once. The sequenced sample was blood. The source is a woman in her 30s with Graves' ophthalmopathy.

This clonotype has at least ten counts. The chain combines TRBV7-2 with TRBJ1-6; D is unclear. V was cut by 3 bases and J by 2 bases, with 5 bases left in between. The germline CDR1 and CDR2 sequences are SGHTA and FQGNSA. This CDR3 contains 14 residues. This chain's CDR3 is CASSLNTYNSPLHF. The CDR3 DNA follows: TGTGCCAGCAGCTTGAACACCTATAATTCACCCCTCCACTTT.

V usage is TRBV30 and J usage is TRBJ1-1; D is uncertain. Per the germline V gene, CDR1 is GTSNPN and CDR2 is SVGIG (reference sequence). Trimming took 2 bases from V and 2 from J, leaving 12 bases between them. The CDR3 length is 14 residues. The CDR3 DNA is TGTGCCTGGAGTTCCTTGACTGGAAACACTGAAGCTTTCTTT. Translated: CAWSSLTGNTEAFF.

There are many counts of this clonotype. V is TRBV11-2 and J is TRBJ2-2; D may be TRBD1 or TRBD2 (5 bases each). V lost 1 base and J lost 4, with 10 bases in between. Germline CDR1 SGHAT, CDR2 FQNNGV. The CDR3 totals 15 residues. The CDR3 protein is CASSLGGAGTGELFF. CDR3 DNA sequence: TGTGCCAGCAGCTTAGGAGGGGCGGGCACCGGGGAGCTGTTTTTT.

Remarks on this clonotype: A read error may be the cause here, since a much bigger clone is one base away. The CDR3 here is CASIPSGSRSYEQYF. The CDR3 DNA sequence: TGCGCCAGCATCCCATCAGGATCCCGCTCCTACGAGCAGTACTTC. V and J are TRBV5-1 and TRBJ2-7; D is ambiguous. V was trimmed by 6 bases and J by 0 bases, leaving 16 bases between them. Looked up from germline, CDR1 is SGHRS and CDR2 is YFSETQ. The CDR3 runs 15 residues.

In its sample, this clonotype was seen a few times. The chain uses TRBV6-1 and TRBJ2-7; D is undetermined. V shed 4 bases and J shed 2 bases, with 12 bases lying between them. The germline gives CDR1 MNHNS, CDR2 SASEGT. The CDR3 is 14 residues long. CDR3 region: CASSGRRNPYEQYF. The DNA for the CDR3 is TGTGCCAGCAGTGGAAGGCGGAACCCCTACGAGCAGTACTTC.

This clonotype was picked up a small number of times. J is TRBJ1-4 and V is TRBV28; 7 bases are shared with TRBD1. Per germline, CDR1 MDHEN and CDR2 SYDVKM. Germline trimming cut 5 bases from V and 4 bases from J; bases unmatched to any gene: 7. The CDR3 runs 15 residues. The CDR3 DNA reads as TGTGCCAGCAGTCGTACAGGGGATGATAATGAAAAACTGTTTTTT. This sequence encodes CASSRTGDDNEKLFF.

This clonotype occurred many times. J is TRBJ2-5 and V is TRBV20-1; D may be TRBD2 (6 bases). The V and J ends lost 4 bases and 1 base respectively, with 13 bases between them. The CDR3 consists of 14 residues. Germline assignment: CDR1 DFQATT and CDR2 SNEGSKA (reference sequence). CDR3 amino acids: CSAKKSGVQETQYF. Here the CDR3 DNA reads TGCAGTGCTAAAAAGTCGGGGGTCCAAGAGACCCAGTACTTC.

Turning to this clonotype: A clone one base away is much larger, so this may be a read error. This sequence joins TRBV7-9 and TRBJ2-3; the match to TRBD1 covers 8 bases. This CDR3 is 16 amino acids long. Germline V lookup: CDR1 SEHNR, CDR2 FQNEAQ (reference sequence). V gave up 4 bases and J gave up 3 bases; unmatched junction bases: 9. DNA of the CDR3: TGTGCCAGCAGCTACCTATTGGGACAGGTAACAGATACGCAGTATTTT. Amino acid sequence: CASSYLLGQVTDTQYF. Based on the CDR3 plus reference TRBV7-9 and TRBJ2-3, the full variable domain is DTGVSQNPRHKITKRGQNVTFRCDPISEHNRLYWYRQTLGQGPEFLTYFQNEAQLEKSRLLSDRFSAERPKGSFSTLEIQRTEQGDSAMYLCASSYLLGQVTDTQYFGPGTRLTVL.

On this clonotype itself: Being one base from a much bigger clone, this may be a read error. The V gene is TRBV2, the J gene TRBJ2-5; D remains ambiguous. Trimming took off 10 bases at V and 3 bases at J, with 21 bases between the two ends. The CDR3 consists of 15 residues. From germline, CDR1 is SNHLY and CDR2 FYNNEI. CDR3 bases: TGTGCCACCAAACCCACGGTTGGAGAGAAAGAGACCCAGTACTTC. Protein: CATKPTVGEKETQYF. Together with reference TRBV2 and TRBJ2-5, the CDR3 gives the full variable domain: EPEVTQTPSHQVTQMGQEVILRCVPISNHLYFYWYRQILGQKVEFLVSFYNNEISEKSEIFDDQFSVERPDGSNFTLKIRSTKLEDSAMYFCATKPTVGEKETQYFGPGTRLLVL.

This clonotype was counted at least ten times. V is TRBV20-1 and J is TRBJ2-5; 10 nucleotides line up with TRBD1. The CDR3 contains 13 residues. Looked up from germline, CDR1 is DFQATT and CDR2 is SNEGSKA (reference sequence). The trim removed 4 bases at V and 7 bases at J, leaving 6 bases unmatched. The CDR3 bases are TGCAGTGCTACGGGGACAGGGGCAAGGACCCAGTACTTC. Its translation: CSATGTGARTQYF.

The chain couples TRBV11-2 to TRBJ1-1, with D maybe TRBD1 (5 bases). Germline CDR1 SGHAT, CDR2 FQNNGV. V shed 3 bases and J shed 5 bases, with 13 bases lying between them. This CDR3 is 14 amino acids long. CDR3 sequence: CASSLAMGGTEAFF. CDR3 DNA: TGTGCCAGCAGCTTGGCAATGGGGGGGACTGAAGCTTTCTTT.

Many counts were recorded for this clonotype. The chain recombines TRBV15 with TRBJ1-5; D is undetermined. CDR1 and CDR2 (germline): LNHNV, YYDKDF (reference sequence). V was cut by 7 bases and J by 2 bases, with 12 bases left in between. This CDR3 spans 14 amino acids. CDR3 coding DNA: TGTGCCACCACCAATTCGGCGGGCAATCAGCCCCAGCATTTT. Translation: CATTNSAGNQPQHF.

The sample holds a few counts of this clonotype. The genes are TRBV18 and TRBJ2-1, with TRBD2 identical over 8 bases. V shed 6 bases, J shed 12 bases, and the junction held 16 bases outside the gene matches. The CDR3 is made up of 15 amino acids. The V gene's germline CDR1 is KGHSH and CDR2 LQKENI. This CDR3 reads CASSSTSALPGGQFF. The CDR3, as DNA: TGTGCCAGCTCGTCGACTAGCGCACTCCCGGGGGGGCAGTTCTTC.

Points on this clonotype: One end of the junction does not line up with germline, which may come from a read error. This chain connects TRBV6-1 to TRBJ1-1; D gene uncertain. The length of the CDR3 is 13 residues. Germline CDR1 MNHNS, CDR2 SASEGT. CDR3 DNA sequence: TGTGCCAGCAGCCGGACGGGGAACGCTGAAGCTTTCTTT. It translates to CASSRTGNAEAFF.

This clonotype was observed many times. The rearrangement joins TRBV12-3 or TRBV12-4 to TRBJ1-3; D is ambiguous. The CDR3 is 15 residues long. V lost 1 base and J 0 bases, leaving 7 bases between the germline ends. The CDR3 DNA reads TGTGCCAGCAGTTTAGGGGTTTACTCTGGAAACACCATATATTTT. Its translation: CASSLGVYSGNTIYF.

The chain uses TRBV9 and TRBJ1-2, with 12 bases identical to TRBD1. V gave up 3 bases and J gave up 3 bases; unmatched junction bases: 9. In germline, CDR1 is SGDLS, CDR2 YYNGEE. There are 17 residues in the CDR3. The chain's CDR3 is CASSAGTGGAGYYGYTF. CDR3 bases: TGTGCCAGCAGCGCCGGGACAGGGGGCGCGGGATACTATGGCTACACCTTC. The entire variable domain, with the rest obtained from reference TRBV9 and TRBJ1-2, is as follows: DSGVTQTPKHLITATGQRVTLRCSPRSGDLSVYWYQQSLDQGLQFLIQYYNGEERAKGNILERFSAQQFPDLHSELNLSSLELGDSALYFCASSAGTGGAGYYGYTFGSGTRLTVV.

This clonotype was observed at least ten times. V is TRBV3-1 and J is TRBJ2-7, with D perhaps TRBD2 (5 bases). Per the germline V gene, CDR1 is LGHDT and CDR2 is YNNKEL (reference sequence). CDR3 length equals 16 residues. The ends were cut back, 0 bases at V and 0 bases at J, with 12 bases in the middle. The CDR3 DNA follows: TGTGCCAGCAGCCAAGACGGAGCGGATAGCTCCTACGAGCAGTACTTC. The encoded protein is CASSQDGADSSYEQYF.

This clonotype came up a few times. The rearrangement joins TRBV15 to TRBJ2-7; 11 bases are a match to TRBD2. Per the germline V gene, CDR1 is LNHNV and CDR2 is YYDKDF (reference sequence). This CDR3 is built from 16 residues. Unmatched junction bases numbered 7, after V lost 3 bases and J lost 3 bases. The CDR3 DNA follows: TGTGCCACCAGCAGTTTGACTAGCGGGACGAACTACGAGCAGTACTTC. Translating gives CATSSLTSGTNYEQYF.

Ten or more counts support this clonotype. This chain uses TRBV20-1 with TRBJ1-5; TRBD1 agrees at 8 bases. This CDR3 is built from 15 residues. The V and J ends lost 1 base and 2 bases, in that order; junction bases with no gene match: 4. In germline, CDR1 is DFQATT, CDR2 SNEGSKA (reference sequence). This CDR3 is CSARVATGGNQPQHF. CDR3 DNA: TGCAGTGCTAGAGTGGCGACAGGGGGCAATCAGCCCCAGCATTTT.

Ten or more counts support this clonotype. The chain has TRBV11-1 and TRBJ2-3, with a tentative D call TRBD2 (6 bases). Trimming shortened V by 1 base and J by 3 bases, and 17 bases separated the two germline ends. The CDR3 totals 17 residues. CDR1 is SGHAT, CDR2 FQDESV, per germline (reference sequence). DNA for the CDR3: TGTGCCAGCAGCTTAGGCGGTAGCGGAGGAGGGACAGATACGCAGTATTTT. As protein: CASSLGGSGGGTDTQYF.

The rearrangement links TRBV20-1 to TRBJ1-6, with D hard to call. V lost 0 bases and J 9 bases, leaving 12 bases between the germline ends. The germline CDR1 and CDR2 sequences are DFQATT and SNEGSKA (reference sequence). The CDR3 covers 14 residues. CDR3 DNA sequence: TGCAGTGCTAGAGAATCGGATTTTAGTTCACCCCTCCACTTT. Residues: CSARESDFSSPLHF.

The sample holds many counts of this clonotype. V is TRBV28 and J is TRBJ1-5; perhaps TRBD1 as D (6 bases). The CDR3 covers 14 residues. Trimming removed 5 bases from V and 3 bases from J, with 11 bases in between. Germline-derived CDR1 and CDR2 are MDHEN and SYDVKM. In DNA form, the CDR3 reads TGTGCCAGCAGTCTGGACAGAAACAATCAGCCCCAGCATTTT. Residues: CASSLDRNNQPQHF.

This clonotype was counted at least ten times. The V call is TRBV30, the J call TRBJ2-7; a possible D gene is TRBD1 (5 bases). V was trimmed by 0 bases and J by 2 bases, leaving 14 bases between them. The CDR3 is 15 amino acids. The germline V gene has CDR1 GTSNPN and CDR2 SVGIG (reference sequence). In DNA form, the CDR3 reads TGTGCCTGGAGTGTACAAGGGCAGGGAACCTACGAGCAGTACTTC. Residues: CAWSVQGQGTYEQYF.

The rearrangement uses TRBV11-2 and TRBJ1-4; no clear D. The length of the CDR3 is 16 residues. Trimming left V 5 bases short and J 4 bases short, with 17 bases between. Germline V gene sequence: CDR1 SGHAT, CDR2 FQNNGV. CDR3 sequence reads: CASSQEATPLNEKLFF. Here the CDR3 DNA reads TGTGCCAGCAGCCAAGAGGCGACTCCTCTTAATGAAAAACTGTTTTTT.

For the CDR3, the DNA is TGTGCCAGCAGCTTGGCTACGGCTAGCGGTCAAGAGACCCAGTACTTC. Its protein is CASSLATASGQETQYF. This chain links TRBV5-5 with TRBJ2-5; TRBD2 matches 7 bases. Germline assignment: CDR1 SGHKS and CDR2 YYEKEE (reference sequence). This CDR3 has 16 amino acids. Trimming cost V 0 bases and J 2 bases; bases outside gene matches: 7.

V usage is TRBV6-1 and J usage is TRBJ2-7; weak D call: TRBD2 (6 bases). Trimming shortened V by 6 bases and J by 0 bases, and 12 bases separated the two germline ends. Germline V gene sequence: CDR1 MNHNS, CDR2 SASEGT. CDR3 length equals 14 residues. The CDR3 DNA reads as TGTGCCAGCAGCTCTATAGCGGTCTCCTACGAGCAGTACTTC. Translated, it gives CASSSIAVSYEQYF.

This clonotype occurred many times. The V and J genes are TRBV6-1 and TRBJ2-3; D is ambiguous. Trimming removed 6 bases from V and 0 bases from J, with 13 bases in between. From germline, CDR1 is MNHNS and CDR2 SASEGT. There are 15 residues in the CDR3. The CDR3 here is CASRGWTASTDTQYF. CDR3 in DNA: TGTGCCAGCAGAGGCTGGACGGCTAGCACAGATACGCAGTATTTT.

This chain connects TRBV4-2 to TRBJ1-2; D remains ambiguous. This CDR3 has 13 residues. The germline V gene encodes CDR1 LGHNA and CDR2 YNFKEQ. Trimming stripped 2 bases from V and 3 bases from J, with 7 bases between. The CDR3 sequence is CASSQSDHYGYTF. CDR3 sequence (DNA): TGTGCCAGCAGCCAATCGGACCACTATGGCTACACCTTC.

This clonotype appeared a few times. This rearrangement joins TRBV12-5 to TRBJ1-1; no definite D call. CDR1 LGHNT and CDR2 FRNRAP come from the germline V gene. The CDR3 loop spans 12 amino acids. V lost 3 bases, J lost 4 bases, and 6 bases lay in between. The CDR3 sequence: CASGFIGTEAFF. For the CDR3, the DNA is TGTGCTAGTGGTTTTATAGGCACTGAAGCTTTCTTT. Full variable domain (outside the CDR3, taken from reference TRBV12-5 and TRBJ1-1): DARVTQTPRHKVTEMGQEVTMRCQPILGHNTVFWYRQTMMQGLELLAYFRNRAPLDDSGMPKDRFSAEMPDATLATLKIQPSEPRDSAVYFCASGFIGTEAFFGQGTRLTVV.